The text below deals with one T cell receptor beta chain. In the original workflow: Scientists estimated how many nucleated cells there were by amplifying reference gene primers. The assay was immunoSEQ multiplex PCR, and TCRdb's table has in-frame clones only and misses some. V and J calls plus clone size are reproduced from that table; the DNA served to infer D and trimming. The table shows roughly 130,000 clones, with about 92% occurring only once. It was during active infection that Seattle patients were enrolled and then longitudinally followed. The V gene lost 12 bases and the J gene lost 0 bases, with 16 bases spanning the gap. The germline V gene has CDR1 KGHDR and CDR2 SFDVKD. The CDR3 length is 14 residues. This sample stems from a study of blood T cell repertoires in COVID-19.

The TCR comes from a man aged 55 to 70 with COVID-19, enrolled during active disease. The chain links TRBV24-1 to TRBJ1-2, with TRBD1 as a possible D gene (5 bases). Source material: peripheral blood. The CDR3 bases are TGTGCCGCCACCGGGTGGGGGGCTAACTATGGCTACACCTTC. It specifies CAATGWGANYGYTF.